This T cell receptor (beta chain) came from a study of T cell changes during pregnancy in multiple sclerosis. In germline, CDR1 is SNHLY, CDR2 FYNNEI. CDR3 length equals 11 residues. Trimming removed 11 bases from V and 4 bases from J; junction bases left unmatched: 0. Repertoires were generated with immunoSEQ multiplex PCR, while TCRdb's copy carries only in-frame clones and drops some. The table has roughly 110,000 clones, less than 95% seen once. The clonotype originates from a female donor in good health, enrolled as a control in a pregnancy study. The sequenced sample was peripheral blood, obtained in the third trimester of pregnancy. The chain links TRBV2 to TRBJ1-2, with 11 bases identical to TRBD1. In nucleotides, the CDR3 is TGTGCCGGGACAGGGGGCTATGGCTACACCTTC. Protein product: CAGTGGYGYTF.